This entry features one T cell receptor (beta chain) sequence. No antigen is known for it. The data were taken from a study of T cell repertoires in cytomegalovirus infection. Study at large: Recently identified HLA-C-restricted and well-studied HLA-B-restricted CMV epitopes were used. Public signatures in TCR beta pointed to CMV infection and matching HLA type.

Overall study results and limits: Summed public TCR beta family frequency identified CMV carriers bearing the relevant HLA. CMV-specific TCR beta clonotypes restricted by HLA-C dominated the ex vivo response.

The CDR3 consists of 11 residues. V lost 6 bases to trimming and J lost 15 bases; unmatched junction nucleotides: 7. Germline assignment: CDR1 SGHVS and CDR2 FNYEAQ. TCRdb ran MiXCR on the reads and lists one entry per CDR3 protein. The sample yields 300,000 to 400,000 distinct CDR3 sequences, 20% to 25% seen once. The sample in question was cultured PBMCs, obtained from culture after CMV antigen stimulation. The receptor was isolated from a human donor in good health (CMV status not recorded). Some clones in this sample may be carry-over from other donors' samples. V is TRBV7-6 and J is TRBJ2-1, with 8 bases that match TRBD2. CDR3 bases: TGTGCCAGCAGTACTAGCGGCCCCGGGTTCTTC. As protein: CASSTSGPGFF.